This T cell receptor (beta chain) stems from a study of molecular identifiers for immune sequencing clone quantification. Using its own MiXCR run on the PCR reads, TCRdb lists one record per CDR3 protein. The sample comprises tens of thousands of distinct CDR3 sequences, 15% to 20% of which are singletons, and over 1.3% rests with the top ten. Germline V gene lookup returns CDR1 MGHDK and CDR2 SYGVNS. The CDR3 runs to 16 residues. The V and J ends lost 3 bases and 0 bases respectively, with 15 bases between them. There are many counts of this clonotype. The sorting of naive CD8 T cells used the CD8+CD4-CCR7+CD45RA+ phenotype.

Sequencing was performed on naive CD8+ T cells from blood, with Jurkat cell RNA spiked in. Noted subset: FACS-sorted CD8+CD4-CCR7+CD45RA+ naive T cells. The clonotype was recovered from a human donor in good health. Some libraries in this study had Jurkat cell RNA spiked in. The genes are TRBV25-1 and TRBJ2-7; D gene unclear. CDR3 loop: CASSDFHERTSYEQYF. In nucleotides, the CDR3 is TGTGCCAGCAGTGATTTCCACGAGCGTACCTCCTACGAGCAGTACTTC.